A selection of T cell receptor beta chains follows, all from one sample in a study of PD-L1 blockade in urothelial cancer. Sequencing used immunoSEQ multiplex PCR; TCRdb keeps in-frame clones, though not all of them. The sample has about 120,000 clones; around nine tenths are singletons. The sample in question was PBMCs, obtained around atezolizumab (anti-PD-L1) treatment. The receptors stem from a man in his fifties or sixties with urothelial cancer. Both conserved end residues are trimmed from each CDR3. Fields, in order: J gene, V gene, D gene, CDR3 protein. The D gene is left open where the match is weak.

TRBJ2-1,TRBV7-3,-,ASSFLGGEGNEQF
TRBJ1-1,TRBV6-5,-,ASRQENTEAF
TRBJ1-6,TRBV4-1,-,ASSQGTASPNSPLH
TRBJ2-7,TRBV11-3,TRBD2,ASGRRGGYEQY
TRBJ1-5,TRBV28,-,ASGRDTEGPQH
TRBJ2-1,TRBV10-3,TRBD2,AISPLWTSGMEREQF
TRBJ1-1,TRBV30,-,AWSVQGAVAF
TRBJ2-1,TRBV11-2,-,ASSSHGSYNEQF
TRBJ1-1,TRBV6-5,-,ASSSNRATSEAF
TRBJ1-5,TRBV1,-,TSSQDYGSRGLGNQPQH
TRBJ2-3,TRBV11-2,TRBD2,ASSFGLAGDTDTQY
TRBJ1-1,TRBV28,-,ASSLSQEDTEAF
TRBJ1-3,TRBV19,-,ASSIQADSGNTIY
TRBJ1-1,TRBV6-5,-,ASSLPGMNTEAF
TRBJ2-3,TRBV29-1,TRBD2,SVDPPAGEITDTQY
TRBJ1-1,TRBV10-3,-,AISESTGGGEAF
TRBJ2-3,TRBV5-1,TRBD2,ASSLWASGGTVSEDTQY
TRBJ2-5,TRBV18,-,ASSPRQGVSQETQY
TRBJ2-7,TRBV11-2,TRBD1,ASRPRQGSYEQY
TRBJ2-3,TRBV6-6,TRBD1,ASRNYQGASDTQY